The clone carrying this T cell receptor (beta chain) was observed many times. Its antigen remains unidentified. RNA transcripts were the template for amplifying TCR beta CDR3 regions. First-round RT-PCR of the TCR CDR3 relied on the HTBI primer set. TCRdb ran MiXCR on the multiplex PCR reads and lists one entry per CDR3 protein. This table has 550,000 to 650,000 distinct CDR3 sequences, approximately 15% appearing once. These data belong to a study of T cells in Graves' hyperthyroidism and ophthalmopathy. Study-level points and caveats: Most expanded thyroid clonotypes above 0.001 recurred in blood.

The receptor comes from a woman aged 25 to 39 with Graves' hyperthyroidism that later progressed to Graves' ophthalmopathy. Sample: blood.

The CDR3 nucleotides read TGTGCCAGCAGTTTAGTACGGGGATTCCCAGATACGCAGTATTTT. This encodes CASSLVRGFPDTQYF. The chain is built from TRBV12-3 or TRBV12-4 and TRBJ2-3, with TRBD2 as a possible D gene (5 bases). V lost 1 base, J lost 4 bases, and 12 bases lay in between. This CDR3 region has 15 residues.